Listed here are 2 T cell receptor beta chains from one sample, sequenced in a study of PD-L1 blockade in urothelial cancer. The protocol was immunoSEQ multiplex PCR, while the TCRdb copy is restricted to in-frame clones and leaves out a portion. The table includes some 41,000 clones, around nine tenths detected once. The sequencing here drew on PBMCs, taken around atezolizumab (anti-PD-L1) treatment. The receptors stem from a woman aged 60-75 years with urothelial cancer.

This chain connects TRBV29-1 to TRBJ2-2; possibly TRBD1 for D (6 bases). Trimming took 7 bases from V and 4 from J, leaving 10 bases between them. The length of the CDR3 is 12 residues. CDR1 is SQVTM and CDR2 is ANQGSEA in the germline V gene. The CDR3 DNA reads as TGCAGCGCGGACAGACCCACCGGGGAGCTGTTTTTT. The encoded protein is CSADRPTGELFF.

The V and J genes are TRBV27 and TRBJ2-2; 9 bases are shared with TRBD1. CDR3 size: 15 residues. The trim removed 6 bases at V and 5 bases at J, leaving 7 bases unmatched. Germline-derived CDR1 and CDR2 are MNHEY and SMNVEV (reference sequence). The CDR3, as DNA: TGTGCCAGCAGGATACAGGGGGCGCTTACCGGGGAGCTGTTTTTT. It yields the protein CASRIQGALTGELFF.